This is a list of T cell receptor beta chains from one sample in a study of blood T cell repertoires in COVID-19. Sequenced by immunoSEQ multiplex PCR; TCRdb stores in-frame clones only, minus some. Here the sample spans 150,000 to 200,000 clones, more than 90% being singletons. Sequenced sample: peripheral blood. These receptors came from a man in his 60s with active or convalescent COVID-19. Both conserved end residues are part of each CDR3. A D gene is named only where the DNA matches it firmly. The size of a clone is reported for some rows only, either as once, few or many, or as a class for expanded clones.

CDR3 DNA: TGTGCCTGGCAAGGGACAGCAACTAACTATGGCTACACCTTC
CDR3 protein: CAWQGTATNYGYTF
D gene: TRBD1
V gene: TRBV30
clone size: once
J gene: TRBJ1-2

CDR3 DNA: TGTGCCAGCAGTTACATCGACGGGGGGAACTATGGCTACACCTTC
CDR3 protein: CASSYIDGGNYGYTF
D gene: -
V gene: TRBV6-5
clone size: -
J gene: TRBJ1-2

CDR3 DNA: TGTGCCAGCAGTACGGTCGCTGGAAACACCATATATTTT
CDR3 protein: CASSTVAGNTIYF
D gene: -
V gene: TRBV6-5
clone size: -
J gene: TRBJ1-3

CDR3 DNA: TGCGCCAGCAGCTTCGAGGCGGGAGGGCCGACAGATACGCAGTATTTT
CDR3 protein: CASSFEAGGPTDTQYF
D gene: TRBD2
V gene: TRBV5-1
clone size: -
J gene: TRBJ2-3

CDR3 DNA: TGTGCCAGCAGCGCCTTTAGCGGGGGCTCCTACAATGAGCAGTTCTTC
CDR3 protein: CASSAFSGGSYNEQFF
D gene: TRBD2
V gene: TRBV9
clone size: -
J gene: TRBJ2-1

CDR3 DNA: TGTGCCAGCAGCAGTCGGGGTACCGGGGAGCTGTTTTTT
CDR3 protein: CASSSRGTGELFF
D gene: -
V gene: TRBV21-1
clone size: once
J gene: TRBJ2-2

CDR3 DNA: TGCGCCAGCAGCTTGGGGACAGCCCCTTACAATGAGCAGTTCTTC
CDR3 protein: CASSLGTAPYNEQFF
D gene: -
V gene: TRBV5-1
clone size: -
J gene: TRBJ2-1

CDR3 DNA: TGTGCCAGCATCTCCGGGACATTAGGCGACGAGCAGTACTTC
CDR3 protein: CASISGTLGDEQYF
D gene: -
V gene: TRBV6-5
clone size: -
J gene: TRBJ2-7

CDR3 DNA: TGCGCCAGCAGCTTCCGGGACACATCGTACCAAGAGACCCAGTACTTC
CDR3 protein: CASSFRDTSYQETQYF
D gene: -
V gene: TRBV5-1
clone size: -
J gene: TRBJ2-5

CDR3 DNA: TGTGCCAGCAGCCAAGGGATCCCCAGCCTGACTCCGCGGGCTTTCTTT
CDR3 protein: CASSQGIPSLTPRAFF
D gene: -
V gene: TRBV3-1/TRBV3-2
clone size: -
J gene: TRBJ1-1

CDR3 DNA: TGCGCCAGCAGCGACCAAACAGGGTTGGGAGAGACCCAGTACTTC
CDR3 protein: CASSDQTGLGETQYF
D gene: -
V gene: TRBV5-1
clone size: -
J gene: TRBJ2-5

CDR3 DNA: TGTGCCAGCAGTCCGCGGACTAGCGGGAGGTTGGAGACCCAGTACTTC
CDR3 protein: CASSPRTSGRLETQYF
D gene: TRBD2
V gene: TRBV27
clone size: -
J gene: TRBJ2-5

CDR3 DNA: TGCGCCAGCAGCGTGGGACAGGGCTCCCAAGAGACCCAGTACTTC
CDR3 protein: CASSVGQGSQETQYF
D gene: TRBD1
V gene: TRBV5-1
clone size: -
J gene: TRBJ2-5

CDR3 DNA: TGCGCCAGCAGTCCCGACAGGGGTTACGAGCAGTACTTC
CDR3 protein: CASSPDRGYEQYF
D gene: TRBD1
V gene: TRBV5-1
clone size: -
J gene: TRBJ2-7

CDR3 DNA: TGTGCCAGTAGTTCACAACGGGACACTGAGCAGTTCTTC
CDR3 protein: CASSSQRDTEQFF
D gene: -
V gene: TRBV19
clone size: -
J gene: TRBJ2-1

CDR3 DNA: TGTGCCACCCAGGACAGGGCATGGGGCTACACCTTC
CDR3 protein: CATQDRAWGYTF
D gene: TRBD1
V gene: TRBV6-5
clone size: -
J gene: TRBJ1-2

CDR3 DNA: TGTGCCAGCAGCGTCAGTATTAACACCGGGGAGCTGTTTTTT
CDR3 protein: CASSVSINTGELFF
D gene: -
V gene: TRBV7-2
clone size: -
J gene: TRBJ2-2

CDR3 DNA: TGTGCCAGCAGCCAAGAATACAGATGGGATAATTCACCCCTCCACTTT
CDR3 protein: CASSQEYRWDNSPLHF
D gene: -
V gene: TRBV4-2
clone size: -
J gene: TRBJ1-6

CDR3 DNA: TGTGCCAGCAGTGCCCCGGGAGGAGGGAATAGCAATCAGCCCCAGCATTTT
CDR3 protein: CASSAPGGGNSNQPQHF
D gene: -
V gene: TRBV28
clone size: -
J gene: TRBJ1-5

CDR3 DNA: TGCGCCAGCAGGCCGGAAGGACAGGGGAGCACCGGGGAGCTGTTTTTT
CDR3 protein: CASRPEGQGSTGELFF
D gene: TRBD1
V gene: TRBV5-1
clone size: once
J gene: TRBJ2-2

CDR3 DNA: TGCGCCAGCAGTGATCGGGGGGGAACCGGGGAGCTGTTTTTT
CDR3 protein: CASSDRGGTGELFF
D gene: TRBD2
V gene: TRBV10-1
clone size: once
J gene: TRBJ2-2

CDR3 DNA: TGCAGCGTTGAGGGGGCCAGGGGCTACGAGCAGTACTTC
CDR3 protein: CSVEGARGYEQYF
D gene: -
V gene: TRBV29-1
clone size: -
J gene: TRBJ2-7

CDR3 DNA: TGTGCCAGTAGGCCGCCGGGACTAGTCACAGATACGCAGTATTTT
CDR3 protein: CASRPPGLVTDTQYF
D gene: TRBD2
V gene: TRBV19
clone size: -
J gene: TRBJ2-3

CDR3 DNA: TGCGCCAGCAGCCAGTCTCTGCGGGGAGGAGAGACCCAGTACTTC
CDR3 protein: CASSQSLRGGETQYF
D gene: -
V gene: TRBV4-1
clone size: -
J gene: TRBJ2-5

CDR3 DNA: TGTGCCAGCAGCCAAGATACCAGGGGAGAGACCCAGTACTTC
CDR3 protein: CASSQDTRGETQYF
D gene: -
V gene: TRBV3-1/TRBV3-2
clone size: -
J gene: TRBJ2-5